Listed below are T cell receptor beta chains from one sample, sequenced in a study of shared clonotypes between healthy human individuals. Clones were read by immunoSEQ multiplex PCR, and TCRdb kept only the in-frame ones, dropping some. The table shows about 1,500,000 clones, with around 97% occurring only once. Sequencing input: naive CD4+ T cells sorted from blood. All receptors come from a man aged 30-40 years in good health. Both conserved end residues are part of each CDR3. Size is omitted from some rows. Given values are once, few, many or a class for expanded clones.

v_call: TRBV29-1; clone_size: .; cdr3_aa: CSVGSGANTLSTGELFF
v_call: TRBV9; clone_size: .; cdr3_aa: CASSVRGGKLFF
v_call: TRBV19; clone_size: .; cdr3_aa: CASSSTGIGEKLFF
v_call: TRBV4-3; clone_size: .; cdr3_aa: CASSQDERQPFYGYTF
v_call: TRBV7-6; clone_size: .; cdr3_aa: CASSLQLILAGETDTQYF
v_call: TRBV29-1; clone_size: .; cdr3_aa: CSVGREGPDTQYF
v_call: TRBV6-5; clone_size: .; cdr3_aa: CASRPDRGLNYGYTF
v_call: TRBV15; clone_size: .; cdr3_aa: CATSRAGQTRNQPQHF
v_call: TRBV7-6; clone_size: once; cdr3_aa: CASSLVGFTGELFF
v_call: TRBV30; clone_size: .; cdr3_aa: CAWRKLPGQTNEQYF
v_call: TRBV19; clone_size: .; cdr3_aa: CASSAGLAAGELFF
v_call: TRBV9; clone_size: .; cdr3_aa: CASSVAVEDTQYF
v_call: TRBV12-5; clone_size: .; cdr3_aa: CASGPGTAVAYNEQFF
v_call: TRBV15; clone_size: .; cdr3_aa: CATSRELAGVSETQYF
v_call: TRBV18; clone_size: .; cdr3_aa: CASSPLGDYGYTF
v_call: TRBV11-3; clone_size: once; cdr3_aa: CASSSPRGAGELFF
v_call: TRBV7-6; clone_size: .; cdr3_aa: CASSQQMNSQSRANVLTF
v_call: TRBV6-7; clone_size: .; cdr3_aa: CASSSTSGRDTETQYF
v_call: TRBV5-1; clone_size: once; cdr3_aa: CASTQNPGNTIYF
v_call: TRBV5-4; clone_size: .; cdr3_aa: CASRGTGKNTEAFF
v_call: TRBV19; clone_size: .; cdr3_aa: CATNLGGRGYTF
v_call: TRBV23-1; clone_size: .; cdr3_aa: CASSQSGWKTQYF
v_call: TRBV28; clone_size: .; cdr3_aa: CASSLTWDYSNQPQHF
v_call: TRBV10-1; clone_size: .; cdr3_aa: CASSEFGGSTDTQYF
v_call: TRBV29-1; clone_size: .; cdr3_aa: CSVDRGPYEQYF
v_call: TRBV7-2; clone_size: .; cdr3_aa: CASSLVTETQYF
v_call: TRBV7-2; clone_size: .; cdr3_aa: CASSFGGSFAYEQYF
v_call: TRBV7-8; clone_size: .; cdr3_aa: CASSLAVGGLWELFF
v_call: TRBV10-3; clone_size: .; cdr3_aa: CAIRTGGDGYTF
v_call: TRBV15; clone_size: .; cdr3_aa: CATSREGLAGGYEQYF
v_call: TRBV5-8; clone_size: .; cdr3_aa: CASSLTRIGASGYTF
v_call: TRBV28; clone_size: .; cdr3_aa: CASSFMGSGANVLTF
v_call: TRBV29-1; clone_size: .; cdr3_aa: CSVVGTEAFF
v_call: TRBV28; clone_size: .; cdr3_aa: CASSSGTPLEQYF
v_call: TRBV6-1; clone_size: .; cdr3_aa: CASSVQPDQPQHF
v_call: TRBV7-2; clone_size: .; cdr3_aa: CASSLRTGGFAEAFF
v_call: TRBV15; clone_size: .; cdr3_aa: CATSRQLARSYEQYF
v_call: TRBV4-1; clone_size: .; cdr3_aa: CASSQVGQGAGGEKLFF
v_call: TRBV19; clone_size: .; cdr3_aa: CASSSAPVRAKMNTEAFF
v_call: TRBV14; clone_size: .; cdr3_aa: CASSHRQHSGANVLTF
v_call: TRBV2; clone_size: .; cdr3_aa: CASSGLRDYNEQFF
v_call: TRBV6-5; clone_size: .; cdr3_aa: CASSTNRGGNEQFF
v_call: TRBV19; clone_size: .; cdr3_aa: CASLPSPVAEAFF
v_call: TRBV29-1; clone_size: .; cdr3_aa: CSARTGTQPQHF